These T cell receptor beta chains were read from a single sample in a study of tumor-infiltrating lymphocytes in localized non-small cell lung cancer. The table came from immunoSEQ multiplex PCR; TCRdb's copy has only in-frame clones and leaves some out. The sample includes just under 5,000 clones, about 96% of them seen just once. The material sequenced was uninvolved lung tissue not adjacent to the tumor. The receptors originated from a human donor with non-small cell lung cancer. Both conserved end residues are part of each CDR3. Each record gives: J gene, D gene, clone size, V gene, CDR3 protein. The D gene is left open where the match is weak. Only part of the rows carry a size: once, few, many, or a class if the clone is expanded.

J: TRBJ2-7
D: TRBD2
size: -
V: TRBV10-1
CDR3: CASRTSGETYEQYF

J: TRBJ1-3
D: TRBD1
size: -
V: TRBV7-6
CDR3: CASSPWTGISGNTIYF

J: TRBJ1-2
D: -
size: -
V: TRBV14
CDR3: CASSQFLYGYTF

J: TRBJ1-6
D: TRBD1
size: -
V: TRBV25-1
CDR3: CASRDRDNSPLHF

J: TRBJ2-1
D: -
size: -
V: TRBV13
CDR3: CASSLRSYNEQFF

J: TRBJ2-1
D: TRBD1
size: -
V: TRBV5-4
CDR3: CASSTRDRVFDEQFF

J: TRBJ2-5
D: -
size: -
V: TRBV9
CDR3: CASSVGLAAEAIWETQYF

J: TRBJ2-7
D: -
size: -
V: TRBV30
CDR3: CATTRSYEQYF

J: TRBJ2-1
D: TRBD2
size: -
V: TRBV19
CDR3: CASSIGRGGSYNEQFF

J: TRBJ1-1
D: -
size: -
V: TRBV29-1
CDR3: CSVEGAARNTEAFF

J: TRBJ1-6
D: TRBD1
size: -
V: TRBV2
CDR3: CASRGTGINSPLHF

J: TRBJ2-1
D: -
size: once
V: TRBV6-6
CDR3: CASSYSSGYNEQFF

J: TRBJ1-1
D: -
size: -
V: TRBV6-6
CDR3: CASSPTAMNTEAFF

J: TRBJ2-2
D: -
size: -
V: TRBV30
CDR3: CAWDKGAGELFF

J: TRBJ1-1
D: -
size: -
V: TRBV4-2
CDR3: CASSHRTVNTEAFF

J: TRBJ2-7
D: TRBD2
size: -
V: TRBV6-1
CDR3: CAGGGVAMGNEQYF

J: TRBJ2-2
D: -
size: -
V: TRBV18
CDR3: CASLVGRSFAGELFF

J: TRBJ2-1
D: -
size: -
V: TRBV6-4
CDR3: CASSEGRWRNNEQFF

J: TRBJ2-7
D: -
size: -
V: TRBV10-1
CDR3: CASSPIWREQYF

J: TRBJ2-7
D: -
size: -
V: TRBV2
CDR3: CASRALGYEQYF

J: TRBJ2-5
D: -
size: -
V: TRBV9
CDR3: CASSVGSLQETQYF

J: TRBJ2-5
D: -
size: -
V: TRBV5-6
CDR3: CASSIPSGLQETQYF

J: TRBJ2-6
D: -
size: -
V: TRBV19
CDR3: CASSHGTTSGANVLTF

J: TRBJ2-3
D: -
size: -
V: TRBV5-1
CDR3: CASSLNPGRGASDTQYF

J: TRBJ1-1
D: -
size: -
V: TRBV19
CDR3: CASSRGGSTEAFF

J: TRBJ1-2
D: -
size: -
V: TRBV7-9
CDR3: CASPDTQGAYTF

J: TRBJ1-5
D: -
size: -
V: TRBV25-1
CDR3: CASSYDSGNQPQHF

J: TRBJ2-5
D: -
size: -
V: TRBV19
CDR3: CASSISGGARETQYF

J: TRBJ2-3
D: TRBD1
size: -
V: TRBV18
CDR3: CASSPSVTGRDTQYF

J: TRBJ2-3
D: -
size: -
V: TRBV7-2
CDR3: CASSTGSSTDTQYF

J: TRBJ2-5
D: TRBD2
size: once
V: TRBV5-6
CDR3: CASSLAPAGGRETQYF

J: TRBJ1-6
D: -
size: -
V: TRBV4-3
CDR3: CASSQDTPRGRGSPLHF

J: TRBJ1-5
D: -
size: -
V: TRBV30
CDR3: CAWSTGGDQPQHF

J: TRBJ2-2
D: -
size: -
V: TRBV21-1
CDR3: CASSNGTSGEGGDTGELFF

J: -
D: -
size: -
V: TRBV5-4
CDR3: CASSPDRTSEQYF

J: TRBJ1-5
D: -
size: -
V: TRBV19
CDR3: CASSLLGTSENQPQHF

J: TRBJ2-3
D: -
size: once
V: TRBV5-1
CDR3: CASSSDGIPNTQYF

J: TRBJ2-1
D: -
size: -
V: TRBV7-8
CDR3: CASTSSVNEQFF

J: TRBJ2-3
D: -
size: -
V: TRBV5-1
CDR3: CASSPLAATDTQYF

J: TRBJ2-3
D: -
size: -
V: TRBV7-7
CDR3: CATQRVPSTDTQYF

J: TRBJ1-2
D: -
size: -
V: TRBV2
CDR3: CASSELSLDGYTF

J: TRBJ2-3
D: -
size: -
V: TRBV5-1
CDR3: CASSLSNLDSTDTQYF

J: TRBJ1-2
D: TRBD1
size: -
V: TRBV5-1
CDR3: CASSAIQGEDGYTF

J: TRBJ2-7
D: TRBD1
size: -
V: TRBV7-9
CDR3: CASSLRTGTDYEQYF

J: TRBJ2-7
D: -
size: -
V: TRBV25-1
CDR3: CAPNARTDVLEQYF

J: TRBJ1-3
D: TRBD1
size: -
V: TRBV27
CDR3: CVSSSSTFGQANSGNTIYF

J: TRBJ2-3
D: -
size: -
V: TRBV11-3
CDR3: CASSLAGATDTQYF

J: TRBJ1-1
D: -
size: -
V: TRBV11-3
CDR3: CASSLERTTEAFF

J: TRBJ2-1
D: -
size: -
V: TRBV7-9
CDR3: CASSLLSVRSPVVNEQFF

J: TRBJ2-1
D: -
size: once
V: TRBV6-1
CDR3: CASNRAGVNEQFF

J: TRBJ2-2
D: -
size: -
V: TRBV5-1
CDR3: CASSLRGEGTGELFF

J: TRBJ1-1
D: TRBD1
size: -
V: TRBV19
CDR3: CASSIGQGTAFF

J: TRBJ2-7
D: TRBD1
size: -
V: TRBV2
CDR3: CASRGSRSGQGIHEQYF

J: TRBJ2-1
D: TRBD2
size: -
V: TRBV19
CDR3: CASILGLAGGDEQFF

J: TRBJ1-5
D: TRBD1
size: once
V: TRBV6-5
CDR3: CASRGTGTGNQPQHF

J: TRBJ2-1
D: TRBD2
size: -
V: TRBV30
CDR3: CAWSEGTSGSLGWNEQFF

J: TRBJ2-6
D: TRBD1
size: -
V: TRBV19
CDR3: CASSPWAGGSGANVLTF

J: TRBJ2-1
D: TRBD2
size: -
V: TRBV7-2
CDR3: CASSLKAGEGEQFF